The next 19 T cell receptor beta chains were all read from a single sample in a study of glioma-infiltrating T cells after dendritic cell vaccination. Here immunoSEQ multiplex PCR was the method, and the copy in TCRdb shows in-frame clones only, minus some. In the table there are 95,000 to 110,000 clones, about four fifths of which are singletons. Sequenced here: blood, sampled before dendritic cell vaccination. These receptors were collected from a human donor with glioblastoma.

The chain has TRBV18 and TRBJ1-3; D not resolved. This CDR3 is built from 17 residues. Germline values: CDR1 KGHSH, CDR2 LQKENI. V lost 2 bases and J 6 bases, leaving 20 bases between the germline ends. CDR3 DNA: TGTGCCAGCTCACCATCCCAAGACAAGGCCTCCGTAAACACCATATATTTT. Its translation: CASSPSQDKASVNTIYF.

J is TRBJ1-2 and V is TRBV7-3; possible D gene TRBD1, 5 bases. This CDR3 comprises 15 residues. Trimming removed 2 bases from V and 3 bases from J, with 13 bases in between. Germline values: CDR1 SGHTA, CDR2 FQGTGA. The CDR3 region is CASSLGGGTDYGYTF. In DNA form, the CDR3 reads TGTGCCAGCAGCTTAGGGGGGGGAACTGACTATGGCTACACCTTC.

The chain is built from TRBV5-6 and TRBJ1-5; D is unclear. Germline V gene sequence: CDR1 SGHDT, CDR2 YYEEEE. This CDR3 region has 14 residues. V lost 0 bases and J 4 bases, leaving 8 bases between the germline ends. CDR3 protein: CASSLAAGNQPQHF. The CDR3 coding sequence is TGTGCCAGCAGCTTGGCGGCAGGTAATCAGCCCCAGCATTTT.

A few counts support this clone. The chain links TRBV2 to TRBJ1-4; D not certain. The V gene's germline CDR1 is SNHLY and CDR2 FYNNEI. The CDR3 is made up of 15 amino acids. V was shortened by 0 bases and J by 7 bases, with 12 bases between the two germline ends. The CDR3 DNA sequence: TGTGCCAGCAGTGAAGCCACCGTCGCCGGTGAAAAACTGTTTTTT. As protein: CASSEATVAGEKLFF.

This clone was found once. The J gene is TRBJ2-7, the V gene TRBV7-2; 7 bases fit TRBD1. Germline lookup yields CDR1 SGHTA and CDR2 FQGNSA. CDR3 size: 15 residues. V shed 2 bases and J 6 bases; nucleotides not matched to a gene: 10. As DNA, the CDR3 is TGTGCCAGCAGCTTACTGACAGGGCTAAGCGGCGAGCAGTACTTC. Protein sequence: CASSLLTGLSGEQYF.

The CDR3 loop reads CASSNDAGDYGYTF. The CDR3 bases are TGTGCCAGTAGTAACGACGCGGGGGACTATGGCTACACCTTC. The chain has TRBV19 and TRBJ1-2; possible D gene TRBD1, 5 bases. The V gene lost 4 bases and the J gene lost 3 bases, with 12 bases spanning the gap. This CDR3 is built from 14 residues. Germline V lookup: CDR1 LNHDA, CDR2 SQIVND (reference sequence). Supplemented by reference TRBV19 and TRBJ1-2, the full variable domain reads DGGITQSPKYLFRKEGQNVTLSCEQNLNHDAMYWYRQDPGQGLRLIYYSQIVNDFQKGDIAEGYSVSREKKESFPLTVTSAQKNPTAFYLCASSNDAGDYGYTFGSGTRLTVV.

The chain recombines TRBV9 with TRBJ2-4, with TRBD1 as a possible D gene (5 bases). The CDR3 runs to 13 residues. CDR1 is SGDLS, CDR2 YYNGEE, per germline. V was cut by 5 bases and J by 15 bases, with 21 bases left in between. The CDR3 region is CASSPLSGPARYF. DNA for the CDR3: TGTGCCAGCAGTCCCCTTTCAGGGCCGGCACGGTACTTC.

The J gene is TRBJ2-1, the V gene TRBV6-1, with 8 positions matching TRBD2. V shed 6 bases and J 3 bases; nucleotides not matched to a gene: 7. The CDR3 length is 15 residues. From germline, CDR1 is MNHNS and CDR2 SASEGT. CDR3 protein: CASSPLAANYNEQFF. The CDR3 region has the DNA TGTGCCAGCAGCCCACTAGCGGCGAACTACAATGAGCAGTTCTTC.

The sample holds one count of this clone. Here the CDR3 reads CASRTGLSYNSPLHF. CDR3 nucleotide sequence: TGTGCCAGTCGAACAGGGCTCTCCTATAATTCACCCCTCCACTTT. The chain joins TRBV27 to TRBJ1-6; D might be TRBD1 (6 bases). There are 15 residues in the CDR3. Germline-derived CDR1 and CDR2 are MNHEY and SMNVEV (reference sequence). V lost 9 bases and J 0 bases, leaving 12 bases between the germline ends.

With respect to this clone: The identical CDR3 is also encoded by other nucleotide sequences in the sample. V is TRBV18 and J is TRBJ2-1; unclear D gene. This CDR3 region has 14 residues. The V gene lost 2 bases and the J gene lost 5 bases, with 10 bases spanning the gap. Germline assignment: CDR1 KGHSH and CDR2 LQKENI. This chain's CDR3 is CASSPSRQDNEQFF. CDR3 in DNA: TGTGCCAGCTCACCATCCCGCCAGGACAATGAGCAGTTCTTC.

The chain has TRBV13 and TRBJ1-2, with D unresolved. Per germline, CDR1 PRHDT and CDR2 FYEKMQ (reference sequence). V lost 7 bases and J 4 bases, leaving 19 bases between the germline ends. This CDR3 region has 15 residues. The DNA for the CDR3 is TGTGCCAGCACCCAACGTGGGTGGGTAGCCTATGGCTACACCTTC. Its translation: CASTQRGWVAYGYTF.

The V call is TRBV7-9, the J call TRBJ1-5; 11 bases match TRBD1. CDR1 SEHNR and CDR2 FQNEAQ come from the germline V gene (reference sequence). With 5 bases clipped from V and 6 bases from J, the junction kept 6 bases outside the gene matches. The CDR3 spans 15 residues. CDR3 in amino acids: CASSKGQGVLQPQHF. CDR3 bases: TGTGCCAGCAGCAAGGGACAGGGGGTTCTTCAGCCCCAGCATTTT.

The CDR3 is CASSQPGGRGRHTIYF. Here the CDR3 DNA reads TGCGCCAGCAGCCAACCGGGGGGGAGGGGGAGGCACACCATATATTTT. This chain joins TRBV4-1 and TRBJ1-3; tentatively, D is TRBD1 (6 bases). The CDR3 consists of 16 residues. Germline CDR1 is MGHRA and CDR2 is YSYEKL. V lost 2 bases and J lost 8, with 19 bases in between.

J is TRBJ2-4 and V is TRBV7-9; 8 bases line up with TRBD2. The length of the CDR3 is 14 residues. The J segment lost 7 bases and the V segment lost 5 bases, leaving 7 bases of the junction unmatched. Looked up from germline, CDR1 is SEHNR and CDR2 is FQNEAQ (reference sequence). CDR3 sequence reads: CASSRGRPENIQYF. The CDR3 DNA follows: TGTGCCAGCAGCCGCGGGAGGCCTGAGAACATTCAGTACTTC.

The CDR3 DNA follows: TGCGCCAGCAGCTTGGCTTCGGGGGGCTACGGGTACCAAGAGACCCAGTACTTC. Translation gives CASSLASGGYGYQETQYF. This rearrangement joins TRBV5-1 to TRBJ2-5, with a weak D call TRBD2 (7 bases). This CDR3 contains 18 residues. Germline loops: CDR1 SGHRS, CDR2 YFSETQ. Trimming left V 0 bases short and J 0 bases short, with 18 bases between. Combining the CDR3 with reference TRBV5-1 and TRBJ2-5 gives the whole variable domain KAGVTQTPRYLIKTRGQQVTLSCSPISGHRSVSWYQQTPGQGLQFLFEYFSETQRNKGNFPGRFSGRQFSNSRSEMNVSTLELGDSALYLCASSLASGGYGYQETQYFGPGTRLLVL.

V is TRBV4-1 and J is TRBJ2-2; 7 nucleotides align to TRBD1. Losses at the gene ends were 1 base for V and 0 bases for J; bases not matched to a gene: 8. The germline V gene has CDR1 MGHRA and CDR2 YSYEKL. The CDR3 runs 18 residues. DNA of the CDR3: TGCGCCAGCAGCCAAGGGACAGGTTGGGTGACGAACACCGGGGAGCTGTTTTTT. Protein: CASSQGTGWVTNTGELFF.

The chain employs TRBV7-6 and TRBJ2-3; tentative D call: TRBD2 (5 bases). Trimming left V 4 bases short and J 14 bases short, with 19 bases between. Germline-derived CDR1 and CDR2 are SGHVS and FNYEAQ. The CDR3 sequence is 13 residues long. The CDR3 region is CASSSRLRGIAYF. The CDR3 region has the DNA TGTGCCAGCAGCTCGAGACTACGGGGAATTGCGTATTTT.

This clone was picked up a small number of times. The CDR3 nucleotides are TGTGCCAGCAAGAAGGGGGGGCCAGATACGCAGTATTTT. Amino acids: CASKKGGPDTQYF. This sequence joins TRBV2 and TRBJ2-3; weak D call: TRBD2 (7 bases). The ends were cut back, 7 bases at V and 4 bases at J, with 12 bases in the middle. Germline V gene sequence: CDR1 SNHLY, CDR2 FYNNEI. CDR3 size: 13 residues.

CDR3 DNA sequence: TGTGCCAGCAGCCGACTGGGGCATGATCGGGCGGGAAACACCATATATTTT. Encoded protein: CASSRLGHDRAGNTIYF. J is TRBJ1-3 and V is TRBV11-2, with a possible D match to TRBD1 (5 bases). V dropped 5 bases and J dropped 4 bases, with 21 bases sitting between them. Per the germline V gene, CDR1 is SGHAT and CDR2 is FQNNGV. This CDR3 has 17 amino acids.